Below are 13 T cell receptor beta chains sequenced from a single sample in a study of T cell repertoires in cytomegalovirus infection. No antigen has been assigned to these receptors. TCRdb reanalysed the reads using MiXCR and keeps one entry per CDR3 protein. The data contain 40,000 to 55,000 distinct CDR3 sequences, about a fifth of them singletons. This specimen consisted of CD8+ T cells from cultured PBMCs, obtained from culture after CMV antigen stimulation. The receptors shown here come from a human donor in good health (CMV status not recorded). Some clones in this sample may be carry-over from other donors' samples.

Turning to this clonotype: Sequence at one end of the junction differs from germline and may be a read error. The J gene is TRBJ2-1, the V gene TRBV7-9; D remains ambiguous. Per the germline V gene, CDR1 is SEHNR and CDR2 is FQNEAQ (reference sequence). The CDR3 extends over 8 amino acids. The DNA for the CDR3 is TGTGCCAGCGGCCACATCTTTTTC. Amino acids: CASGHIFF.

The chain has TRBV6-2 or TRBV6-3 and TRBJ1-1, with no clear D. Looked up from germline, CDR1 is MNHEY and CDR2 is SVGEGT. The CDR3 loop spans 14 amino acids. Trimming cost V 4 bases and J 1 base, with 10 bases left between them. As DNA, the CDR3 is TGTGCCAGCAGTTTCGGACTGAAGAACACTGAAGCTTTCTTT. Protein sequence: CASSFGLKNTEAFF.

The rearrangement links TRBV9 to TRBJ2-7; D may be TRBD1 or TRBD2 (5 bases each). The CDR3 sequence is 15 residues long. CDR1 and CDR2 from the germline V gene are SGDLS and YYNGEE. V was shortened by 2 bases and J by 4 bases, with 16 bases between the two germline ends. The CDR3 protein is CASSVGAGLRYEQYF. The DNA for the CDR3 is TGTGCCAGCAGCGTCGGGGCCGGCCTTCGGTACGAGCAGTACTTC.

The chain joins TRBV12-3 or TRBV12-4 to TRBJ1-1; no definite D call. CDR3 length: 12 residues. Trimming pared 1 base from V and 11 bases from J, leaving 11 bases between. CDR3 loop: CASSLGLPAAFF. The DNA of the CDR3 is TGTGCCAGCAGTTTAGGTCTACCCGCCGCTTTCTTT.

J is TRBJ2-5 and V is TRBV28, with D uncertain. From germline, CDR1 is MDHEN and CDR2 SYDVKM. V was shortened by 5 bases and J by 5 bases, with 15 bases between the two germline ends. This CDR3 has 14 residues. The CDR3, as DNA: TGTGCCAGCAGTCCCCCCCGTGAAGTGGAGACCCAGTACTTC. It is translated as CASSPPREVETQYF.

This clonotype was detected only a few times. The chain links TRBV7-2 to TRBJ2-7; D unclear. V lost 2 bases, J lost 5 bases, and 4 bases lay in between. CDR1 SGHTA and CDR2 FQGNSA come from the germline V gene. The CDR3 covers 11 residues. CDR3 nucleotides: TGTGCCAGCAGCTTAACTCACGAGCAGTACTTC. As protein: CASSLTHEQYF.

This clonotype has only a few counts. The chain carries TRBV12-3 or TRBV12-4 and TRBJ2-3; tentative D call: TRBD1 (5 bases). The CDR3 is 16 residues long. Trimming pared 6 bases from V and 3 bases from J, leaving 19 bases between. This CDR3 is CASSESLRARTDTQYF. In nucleotides, the CDR3 is TGTGCCAGCAGCGAGTCCCTCAGGGCGCGTACAGATACGCAGTATTTT.

The rearrangement joins TRBV12-3 or TRBV12-4 to TRBJ2-5; TRBD1 or TRBD2 may be the D gene (5 bases each). The CDR3 totals 15 residues. With 4 bases removed from V and 7 bases from J, the gap between germline ends came to 19 bases. The DNA for the CDR3 is TGTGCCAGCAGTTACGGGACCGACTTTTGGGCGACCCAGTACTTC. This translates into CASSYGTDFWATQYF.

This clonotype has a handful of counts. The V call is TRBV6-5, the J call TRBJ2-1; 10 nucleotides match TRBD1. The junction had 10 bases not matched to a gene; V was cut back by 2 bases and J by 6 bases. Germline CDR1 MNHEY, CDR2 SVGAGI. The length of the CDR3 is 17 residues. The CDR3 here is CASSYISGTGEGNEQFF. As DNA, the CDR3 is TGTGCCAGCAGTTACATATCCGGGACAGGGGAGGGCAATGAGCAGTTCTTC.

This clonotype rates as hyperexpanded. V is TRBV6-5 and J is TRBJ2-1; a possible D gene is TRBD1 (5 bases). There are 15 residues in the CDR3. The germline V and J ends were trimmed by 4 bases and 4 bases, with 14 bases remaining between them. Germline CDR1 and CDR2: MNHEY and SVGAGI. CDR3 nucleotide sequence: TGTGCCAGCAGTTCAGGGATCCCGAAGTACAATGAGCAGTTCTTC. Protein product: CASSSGIPKYNEQFF.

This clonotype appeared a few times. The chain has TRBV12-3 or TRBV12-4 and TRBJ2-1; D ambiguous. The V gene lost 1 base and the J gene lost 6 bases, with 7 bases spanning the gap. The CDR3 is 13 residues long. The DNA for the CDR3 is TGTGCCAGCAGTTTAGTGCCACCCAATGAGCAGTTCTTC. Translated: CASSLVPPNEQFF.

This clonotype was seen many times. CDR3 in DNA: TGTGCCAGCAGCGTGGGACAGGGAGGCCCCGAGCAGTACTTC. Encoded protein: CASSVGQGGPEQYF. The chain combines TRBV27 with TRBJ2-7, with 9 bases fitting TRBD1. Germline CDR1 and CDR2: MNHEY and SMNVEV (reference sequence). J was trimmed by 6 bases and V by 6 bases; bases with no gene match: 9. The CDR3 covers 14 residues.

The chain recombines TRBV4-2 with TRBJ1-2; a weak D match, TRBD1 (5 bases). Germline lookup yields CDR1 LGHNA and CDR2 YNFKEQ. The length of the CDR3 is 16 residues. With 0 bases removed from V and 4 bases from J, the gap between germline ends came to 15 bases. CDR3 sequence reads: CASSQDQGRGIYGYTF. The CDR3 DNA follows: TGTGCCAGCAGCCAAGATCAGGGACGGGGAATCTATGGCTACACCTTC.